Following are 21 T cell receptor beta chains from one sample sequenced in a study of T cell repertoires in cytomegalovirus infection. TCRdb itself ran the reads through MiXCR, one entry per CDR3 protein. The table records approximately 600,000 distinct CDR3 sequences, around 40% of them present only once. Their antigen targets remain unknown. Sequencing used cultured PBMCs, obtained from culture after CMV antigen stimulation. The receptors come from a human donor in good health (CMV status not recorded). Some clones in this sample may be carry-over from other donors' samples.

The chain employs TRBV4-3 and TRBJ2-1; no clear D gene. The CDR3 contains 14 residues. Trimming took off 0 bases at V and 5 bases at J, with 8 bases between the two ends. The germline gives CDR1 LGHNA, CDR2 YSLEER. CDR3 region: CASSQEGVNNEQFF. The DNA for the CDR3 is TGCGCCAGCAGCCAAGAAGGAGTGAACAATGAGCAGTTCTTC.

The chain links TRBV27 to TRBJ2-5; TRBD1 matches at 7 bases. After removal of 8 bases from V and 1 base from J, the junction contained 7 bases not matched to a gene. The length of the CDR3 is 14 residues. Germline V gene sequence: CDR1 MNHEY, CDR2 SMNVEV (reference sequence). As DNA, the CDR3 is TGTGCCAGCCGAGCCGGACAGGCCCAAGAGACCCAGTACTTC. Its protein product is CASRAGQAQETQYF.

This chain uses TRBV9 with TRBJ2-3, with D perhaps TRBD1 (6 bases). V lost 7 bases and J 5 bases, leaving 17 bases between the germline ends. Per the germline V gene, CDR1 is SGDLS and CDR2 is YYNGEE. There are 14 residues in the CDR3. The CDR3 sequence is CASSRGGQGDTQYF. As DNA, the CDR3 is TGTGCCAGCTCCCGTGGGGGCCAGGGAGATACGCAGTATTTT.

This clonotype was observed a few times. The V and J genes are TRBV7-2 and TRBJ1-2; a possible D gene is TRBD1 (5 bases). Germline-derived CDR1 and CDR2 are SGHTA and FQGNSA. This CDR3 is built from 14 residues. The V and J ends lost 4 bases and 3 bases respectively, with 12 bases between them. CDR3 sequence reads: CASSSDGGDYGYTF. Written as DNA, the CDR3 is TGTGCCAGCAGCTCAGACGGGGGGGACTATGGCTACACCTTC.

The chain carries TRBV20-1 and TRBJ2-7, with D hard to call. The ends were cut back, 7 bases at V and 2 bases at J, with 9 bases in the middle. Germline V gives CDR1 DFQATT, CDR2 SNEGSKA (reference sequence). The length of the CDR3 is 11 residues. The CDR3 region is CSGYKAYEQYF. DNA of the CDR3: TGCAGTGGTTACAAAGCCTACGAGCAGTACTTC.

This clonotype appeared a single time. V gene TRBV19 combines with J gene TRBJ2-1; TRBD1 agrees at 10 bases. Germline V gene lookup returns CDR1 LNHDA and CDR2 SQIVND (reference sequence). The CDR3 is made up of 16 amino acids. The ends lost 3 bases at V and 7 bases at J; junction bases unmatched: 9. The CDR3 nucleotides read TGTGCCAGTAGTATGCTTGTGTGGGACAGGGGTAATGAGCAGTTCTTC. This gives the protein CASSMLVWDRGNEQFF.

This chain uses TRBV20-1 with TRBJ2-3, with 7 bases matching TRBD2. The germline V gene has CDR1 DFQATT and CDR2 SNEGSKA (reference sequence). CDR3 length: 16 residues. J lost 5 bases, V lost 3 bases, and 14 bases had no gene match. The CDR3 is CSASFPTAGAGDTQYF. The CDR3 DNA sequence: TGCAGTGCTAGTTTCCCGACGGCGGGAGCTGGAGATACGCAGTATTTT.

In this sample, this clonotype turned up a few times. J is TRBJ1-2 and V is TRBV6-5; D may be TRBD1 (5 bases). V shed 0 bases and J shed 4 bases, with 9 bases lying between them. Germline V gene lookup returns CDR1 MNHEY and CDR2 SVGAGI. CDR3 length equals 14 residues. CDR3 DNA sequence: TGTGCCAGCAGTTACTCTGGGGGAAGCTATGGCTACACCTTC. This sequence encodes CASSYSGGSYGYTF.

V gene TRBV19 combines with J gene TRBJ1-5; a possible D gene is TRBD1 (5 bases). Germline V gives CDR1 LNHDA, CDR2 SQIVND (reference sequence). The V and J ends lost 0 bases and 1 base respectively, with 16 bases between them. This CDR3 contains 18 residues. The CDR3 reads CASSIDGGWGPSNQPQHF. In nucleotides, the CDR3 is TGTGCCAGTAGTATAGACGGGGGATGGGGACCAAGCAATCAGCCCCAGCATTTT. Full variable domain (outside the CDR3, taken from reference TRBV19 and TRBJ1-5): DGGITQSPKYLFRKEGQNVTLSCEQNLNHDAMYWYRQDPGQGLRLIYYSQIVNDFQKGDIAEGYSVSREKKESFPLTVTSAQKNPTAFYLCASSIDGGWGPSNQPQHFGDGTRLSIL.

On this clonotype itself: Relative to the germline gene, one junction end is altered; a read error may explain this. This chain uses TRBV10-3 with TRBJ1-5; a weak D match, TRBD1 (6 bases). CDR1 is ENHRY, CDR2 SYGVKD, per germline. The CDR3 covers 15 residues. CDR3 sequence reads: CAIGDRPDSNQPQHF. The CDR3 DNA reads as TGTGCCATCGGTGACAGGCCTGATAGCAATCAGCCCCAGCATTTT.

To note about this clonotype: Compared with germline, one end of the junction differs, possibly owing to a read error. This chain connects TRBV7-2 to TRBJ2-3; 7 bases map to TRBD1. The length of the CDR3 is 16 residues. CDR1 and CDR2 (germline): SGHTA, FQGNSA. CDR3 loop: CAGSSGQELSTDTQYF. CDR3 DNA sequence: TGTGCCGGCAGCTCTGGACAGGAACTTAGCACAGATACGCAGTATTTT.

The rearrangement uses TRBV6-2 or TRBV6-3 and TRBJ2-1, with D possibly matching TRBD2 (5 bases). Germline V gene data show CDR1 as MNHEY and CDR2 as SVGEGT. This CDR3 comprises 17 residues. Deletions cut 6 bases from V and 4 bases from J, with 22 bases between. This chain's CDR3 is CASSLPGLPGRYNEQFF. The CDR3 DNA follows: TGTGCCAGCAGCCTACCGGGGTTGCCCGGGCGGTACAATGAGCAGTTCTTC.

The chain couples TRBV5-1 to TRBJ1-6; D is undetermined. The CDR3 is 14 residues long. The V end lost 5 bases, the J end lost 3 bases, and 9 bases lay between the germline ends. Germline V gives CDR1 SGHRS, CDR2 YFSETQ. DNA for the CDR3: TGCGCCAGCAGGGACGAGCTCTATAATTCACCCCTCCACTTT. Protein sequence: CASRDELYNSPLHF.

This clonotype occurred once. DNA of the CDR3: TGTGCCAGCAGCGCCTGGGCTGCAGATACGCAGTATTTT. Its protein is CASSAWAADTQYF. The chain employs TRBV9 and TRBJ2-3; D ambiguous. CDR3 length equals 13 residues. Germline lookup yields CDR1 SGDLS and CDR2 YYNGEE. The V end lost 3 bases, the J end lost 4 bases, and 9 bases lay between the germline ends.

The V call is TRBV5-6, the J call TRBJ2-1; 10 bases align to TRBD1. V was clipped by 1 base and J by 7 bases; unmatched bases: 8. Germline CDR1 reads SGHDT; CDR2 reads YYEEEE. The CDR3 runs 16 residues. CDR3 loop: CASSLPLRDRGNEQFF. The DNA for the CDR3 is TGTGCCAGCAGCTTGCCCCTCCGGGACAGGGGAAATGAGCAGTTCTTC.

This clonotype was seen a handful of times. This chain joins TRBV27 and TRBJ1-4, with D maybe TRBD1 (5 bases). With 8 bases removed from V and 8 bases from J, the gap between germline ends came to 18 bases. The germline gives CDR1 MNHEY, CDR2 SMNVEV (reference sequence). This CDR3 is 14 amino acids long. The DNA for the CDR3 is TGTGCCAGCGGGAGACAGAGCGGAGGGGAAAAACTGTTTTTT. Translated: CASGRQSGGEKLFF.

The chain links TRBV20-1 to TRBJ2-7, with D tentatively TRBD2 (6 bases). The CDR3 covers 13 residues. V was clipped by 6 bases and J by 5 bases, with 17 bases between them. Germline assignment: CDR1 DFQATT and CDR2 SNEGSKA (reference sequence). The CDR3, as DNA: TGCAGTGCCCACCCGGGGGTCCGCCACGAGCAGTACTTC. Its translation: CSAHPGVRHEQYF.

This clonotype was detected only a few times. This rearrangement joins TRBV7-8 to TRBJ1-6; D perhaps matches TRBD1 (6 bases). Germline V lookup: CDR1 SGHVS, CDR2 FQNEAQ. Trimming took off 4 bases at V and 7 bases at J, with 23 bases between the two ends. This CDR3 has 18 residues. CDR3 residues: CASSSQFWGPLGNSPLHF. The CDR3 DNA is TGTGCCAGCAGCTCCCAATTCTGGGGGCCTTTGGGAAATTCACCCCTCCACTTT.

The chain employs TRBV2 and TRBJ1-4; D is uncertain. Trimming pared 6 bases from V and 8 bases from J, leaving 13 bases between. The CDR3 runs 13 residues. The germline CDR1 and CDR2 sequences are SNHLY and FYNNEI. The DNA of the CDR3 is TGTGCCAGCAGCAGACGGACCAGAGAAAAACTGTTTTTT. Encoded protein: CASSRRTREKLFF. Combining the CDR3 with reference TRBV2 and TRBJ1-4 gives the whole variable domain EPEVTQTPSHQVTQMGQEVILRCVPISNHLYFYWYRQILGQKVEFLVSFYNNEISEKSEIFDDQFSVERPDGSNFTLKIRSTKLEDSAMYFCASSRRTREKLFFGSGTQLSVL.

The chain combines TRBV10-3 with TRBJ2-3; D not certain. V lost 4 bases and J 1 base, leaving 15 bases between the germline ends. Germline V gene data show CDR1 as ENHRY and CDR2 as SYGVKD. The CDR3 spans 16 residues. The CDR3 region is CAISGGSPGGTDTQYF. For the CDR3, the DNA is TGTGCCATCAGTGGGGGTAGCCCGGGTGGCACAGATACGCAGTATTTT.

V is TRBV27 and J is TRBJ2-6; D may match TRBD1 or TRBD2 (5 bases each). Germline CDR1 and CDR2: MNHEY and SMNVEV (reference sequence). The length of the CDR3 is 18 residues. V lost 8 bases and J lost 1, with 21 bases in between. CDR3: CASQRRWGWGSGANVLTF. In nucleotides, the CDR3 is TGTGCCAGCCAGCGACGTTGGGGTTGGGGGTCTGGGGCCAACGTCCTGACTTTC.